The 9 T cell receptor beta chains presented below share a single source sample, sequenced in a study of shared clonotypes between healthy human individuals. The method was immunoSEQ multiplex PCR; TCRdb's version includes in-frame clones alone and lacks a portion of them. The sample records about 1 million clones, approximately 70% being singletons. Source material: memory CD4+ T cells sorted from blood. Subset indicated: CD45RA-negative fraction. Source of these receptors: a man younger than 35 in good health.

This chain links TRBV9 with TRBJ2-1, with TRBD2 identical over 9 bases. CDR3 length: 22 amino acids. Germline assignment: CDR1 SGDLS and CDR2 YYNGEE. Unmatched junction bases numbered 23, after V lost 4 bases and J lost 0 bases. CDR3 loop: CASSRTTEVAGAKRSSYNEQFF. The CDR3 nucleotides read TGTGCCAGCAGCCGAACGACCGAGGTAGCGGGGGCAAAAAGGAGCTCCTACAATGAGCAGTTCTTC.

V is TRBV7-2 and J is TRBJ2-3; D is unresolved. With 7 bases removed from V and 3 bases from J, the gap between germline ends came to 17 bases. Germline V gene data show CDR1 as SGHTA and CDR2 as FQGNSA. CDR3 length: 15 amino acids. The CDR3 reads CASTNSRRETDTQYF. CDR3 nucleotide sequence: TGTGCCAGCACCAATTCGAGAAGGGAAACAGATACGCAGTATTTT.

To note about this clone: The same CDR3 can be traced to other DNA sequences in this sample. The rearrangement links TRBV4-3 to TRBJ2-7, with no clear D. The CDR3 extends over 15 amino acids. The germline V gene encodes CDR1 LGHNA and CDR2 YSLEER. V lost 0 bases to trimming and J lost 0 bases, with 9 bases between them. CDR3 in DNA: TGCGCCAGCAGCCAAGACCCAGGTTCCTCCTACGAGCAGTACTTC. It translates to CASSQDPGSSYEQYF.

The genes are TRBV5-8 and TRBJ1-1; 10 bases agree with TRBD1. After removal of 2 bases from V and 8 bases from J, the junction contained 6 bases not matched to a gene. The length of the CDR3 is 14 residues. Germline V gene data show CDR1 as SGHTS and CDR2 as YDEGEE. The CDR3 spells CASSLGQGGPEAFF. In DNA form, the CDR3 reads TGTGCCAGCAGCTTAGGACAGGGGGGACCCGAAGCTTTCTTT.

This clone was seen only a few times. This chain uses TRBV5-1 with TRBJ2-3; D may be TRBD1 (5 bases). The CDR3 length is 16 residues. In germline, CDR1 is SGHRS, CDR2 YFSETQ. Trimming pared 2 bases from V and 2 bases from J, leaving 15 bases between. The CDR3 loop is CASSFGRASLTDTQYF. CDR3 DNA sequence: TGCGCCAGCAGCTTTGGCAGGGCCTCACTCACAGATACGCAGTATTTT.

As concerns this clone: Additional DNA sequences in this sample encode the identical CDR3. The chain is built from TRBV6-5 and TRBJ2-7; D uncertain. The V gene lost 0 bases and the J gene lost 0 bases, with 12 bases spanning the gap. The germline CDR1 and CDR2 sequences are MNHEY and SVGAGI. The CDR3 length is 16 residues. CDR3 sequence (DNA): TGTGCCAGCAGTTACTCGGGAAGGGTAAGCTCCTACGAGCAGTACTTC. The encoded protein is CASSYSGRVSSYEQYF.

This rearrangement joins TRBV6-5 to TRBJ2-1, with 12 bases identical to TRBD2. CDR1 and CDR2 from the germline V gene are MNHEY and SVGAGI. This CDR3 has 16 residues. V was clipped by 2 bases and J by 7 bases; unmatched bases: 6. The CDR3 nucleotides read TGTGCCAGCAGTTACCTGACTAGCGGGAGTGGGAATGAGCAGTTCTTC. Its translation is CASSYLTSGSGNEQFF.

The chain has TRBV5-4 and TRBJ2-6; D is uncertain. With 2 bases removed from V and 2 bases from J, the gap between germline ends came to 8 bases. The germline V gene encodes CDR1 SGHNT and CDR2 YYREEE (reference sequence). The length of the CDR3 is 15 residues. The chain's CDR3 is CASSFRPPGANVLTF. The DNA of the CDR3 is TGTGCCAGCAGCTTCCGGCCCCCTGGGGCCAACGTCCTGACTTTC.

This clone was counted at least ten times. This same CDR3 is encoded by further DNA sequences in the sample. This rearrangement joins TRBV5-1 to TRBJ1-5, with a tentative D call TRBD1 (6 bases). In germline, CDR1 is SGHRS, CDR2 YFSETQ. The V end was cut by 2 bases, the J end by 1 base, with 7 bases between. The CDR3 covers 14 residues. The DNA of the CDR3 is TGCGCCAGCAGCTTAACAGGGAGCAATCAGCCCCAGCATTTT. This sequence encodes CASSLTGSNQPQHF.